This record concerns one T cell receptor (beta chain) sequence. The data stem from a study of blood T cell repertoires in COVID-19. Study details: From T cells, B-cell-depleted T cells, or PBMCs came the material, which was cDNA or gDNA.

Study processing details: Estimation of nucleated cell counts was performed using reference gene primer amplification. Data came from immunoSEQ multiplex PCR; TCRdb stores just in-frame clones and leaves some out. D and trimming were read from the DNA, whereas the V and J calls and clone size are those reported in that table. The table lists 320,000 or so clones, less than 90% of them singletons. V lost 8 bases to trimming and J lost 8 bases; unmatched junction nucleotides: 14. The CDR3 contains 14 residues. Germline CDR1 reads MDHEN; CDR2 reads SYDVKM. Donors were grouped by their self-reported clinical history.

This clonotype was obtained from a woman in her 30s who had recovered from COVID-19. The rearrangement joins TRBV28 to TRBJ1-2; 7 bases match TRBD1. The specimen sequenced was PBMCs or T cells enriched from blood (not recorded which). The CDR3 bases are TGTGCCAGCGGGGCAGGGGGTACCGTGTCCGGCTACACCTTC. Its protein product is CASGAGGTVSGYTF.